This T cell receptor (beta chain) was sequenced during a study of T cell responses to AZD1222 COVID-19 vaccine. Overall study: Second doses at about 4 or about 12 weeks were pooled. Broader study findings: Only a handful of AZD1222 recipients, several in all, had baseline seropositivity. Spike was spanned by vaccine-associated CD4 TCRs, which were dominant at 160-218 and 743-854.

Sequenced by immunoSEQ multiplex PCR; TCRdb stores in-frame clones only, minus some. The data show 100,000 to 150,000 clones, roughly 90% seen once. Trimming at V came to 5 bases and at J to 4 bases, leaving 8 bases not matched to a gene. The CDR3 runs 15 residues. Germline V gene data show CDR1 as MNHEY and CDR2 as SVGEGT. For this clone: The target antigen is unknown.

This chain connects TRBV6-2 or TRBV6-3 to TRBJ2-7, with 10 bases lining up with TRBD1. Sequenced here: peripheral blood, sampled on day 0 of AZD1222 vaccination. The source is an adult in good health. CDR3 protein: CASSPPGQGKYEQYF. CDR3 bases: TGTGCCAGCAGTCCCCCGGGACAGGGGAAATACGAGCAGTACTTC.